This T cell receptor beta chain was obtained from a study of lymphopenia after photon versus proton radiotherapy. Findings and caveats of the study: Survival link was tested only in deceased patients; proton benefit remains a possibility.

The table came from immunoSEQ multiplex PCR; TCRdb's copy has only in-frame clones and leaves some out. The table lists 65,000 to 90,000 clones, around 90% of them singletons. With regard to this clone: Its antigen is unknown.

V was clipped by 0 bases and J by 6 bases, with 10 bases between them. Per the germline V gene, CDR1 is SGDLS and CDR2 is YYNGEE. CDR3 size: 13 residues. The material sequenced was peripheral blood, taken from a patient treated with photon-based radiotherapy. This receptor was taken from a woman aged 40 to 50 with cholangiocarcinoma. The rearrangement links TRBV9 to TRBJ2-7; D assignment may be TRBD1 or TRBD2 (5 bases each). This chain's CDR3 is CASSVAGTGEQYF. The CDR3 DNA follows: TGTGCCAGCAGCGTAGCAGGGACCGGCGAGCAGTACTTC.